This entry features one TCR beta chain sequence. These data originate in a study of blood T cells in healthy people across ages. The authors ran a second PCR of about 6 to 11 cycles using a sample-barcoded 5' primer and a J-beta primer mix. TCRdb recomputed calls from the 5' RACE reads with MiXCR, one row per CDR3 protein. This table has about a million distinct CDR3 sequences, roughly half appearing once. The CDR3 length is 14 residues. V shed 5 bases and J shed 4 bases, with 11 bases lying between them. Germline assignment: CDR1 MGHDK and CDR2 SYGVNS. Sequencing was performed on blood. The sequence derives from a woman between 55 and 75 years old in good health. This chain links TRBV25-1 with TRBJ2-2; D is perhaps TRBD1 (5 bases). The CDR3 region has the DNA TGTGCCAGCAGTAAACAGGACGGCACCGGGGAGCTGTTTTTT. Its translation is CASSKQDGTGELFF.